This is a list of T cell receptor beta chains from one sample in a study of siplizumab effects on memory and regulatory T cells. Libraries were prepared by immunoSEQ multiplex PCR; TCRdb keeps only in-frame clonotypes and omits some of them. This table holds about 110,000 clones, approximately 92% found once. Sequencing was done on a sample of CD4+ T cells sorted from blood. Receptors were obtained from a human donor in good health. The CDR3 runs from the conserved cysteine through the conserved F or W. Fields, in order: clone size, J gene, V gene, D gene, CDR3 protein, CDR3 DNA. A D gene is named only where the DNA matches it firmly. The listing skips clone size in some rows; elsewhere it reads once, few, many or a size class.

clone size: .; J gene: TRBJ1-1; V gene: TRBV6-5; D gene: .; CDR3 protein: CASSYGGGINTEAFF; CDR3 DNA: TGTGCCAGCAGTTACGGGGGGGGAATAAACACTGAAGCTTTCTTT
clone size: .; J gene: TRBJ2-5; V gene: TRBV5-1; D gene: .; CDR3 protein: CASSSDSNAETQYF; CDR3 DNA: TGCGCCAGCAGCTCGGACAGCAATGCGGAGACCCAGTACTTC
clone size: .; J gene: TRBJ2-1; V gene: TRBV4-2; D gene: .; CDR3 protein: CASSQELAYNEQFF; CDR3 DNA: TGTGCCAGCAGCCAAGAACTGGCGTACAATGAGCAGTTCTTC
clone size: .; J gene: TRBJ2-1; V gene: TRBV5-6; D gene: TRBD2; CDR3 protein: CASSPGGSGGGNEQFF; CDR3 DNA: TGTGCCAGCAGCCCGGGGGGTAGCGGGGGTGGCAATGAGCAGTTCTTC
clone size: once; J gene: TRBJ2-3; V gene: TRBV5-1; D gene: .; CDR3 protein: CASSLQGLSDTQYF; CDR3 DNA: TGCGCCAGCAGCTTACAGGGTTTATCAGATACGCAGTATTTT
clone size: few; J gene: TRBJ2-1; V gene: TRBV7-3; D gene: .; CDR3 protein: CASSLFEEQFF; CDR3 DNA: TGTGCCAGCAGCTTATTCGAAGAGCAGTTCTTC
clone size: .; J gene: TRBJ2-2; V gene: TRBV7-9; D gene: TRBD2; CDR3 protein: CASSPQGLASTGELFF; CDR3 DNA: TGTGCCAGCAGCCCGCAGGGACTAGCTTCTACCGGGGAGCTGTTTTTT
clone size: .; J gene: TRBJ1-2; V gene: TRBV5-5; D gene: .; CDR3 protein: CASSTNYGYTF; CDR3 DNA: TGTGCCAGCAGCACAAACTATGGCTACACCTTC
clone size: .; J gene: TRBJ2-5; V gene: TRBV2; D gene: .; CDR3 protein: CASSEQGGDETQYF; CDR3 DNA: TGTGCCAGCAGTGAACAGGGAGGTGACGAGACCCAGTACTTC
clone size: .; J gene: TRBJ2-5; V gene: TRBV6-5; D gene: .; CDR3 protein: CASGAKTQYF; CDR3 DNA: TGTGCCAGCGGAGCAAAGACCCAGTACTTC
clone size: .; J gene: TRBJ2-6; V gene: TRBV19; D gene: .; CDR3 protein: CASSIGGSGANVLTF; CDR3 DNA: TGTGCCAGTAGTATAGGGGGGTCTGGGGCCAACGTCCTGACTTTC
clone size: once; J gene: TRBJ1-1; V gene: TRBV5-1; D gene: .; CDR3 protein: CASSYSDSNTEAFF; CDR3 DNA: TGCGCCAGCAGCTACTCGGACTCGAACACTGAAGCTTTCTTT
clone size: .; J gene: TRBJ1-2; V gene: TRBV5-1; D gene: .; CDR3 protein: CASSLGAVGYGYTF; CDR3 DNA: TGCGCCAGCAGCTTGGGGGCGGTGGGCTATGGCTACACCTTC
clone size: once; J gene: TRBJ1-1; V gene: TRBV18; D gene: .; CDR3 protein: CASSPSTGFTSEAFF; CDR3 DNA: TGTGCCAGCTCACCCAGCACAGGGTTTACTTCTGAAGCTTTCTTT
clone size: .; J gene: TRBJ1-2; V gene: TRBV6-5; D gene: .; CDR3 protein: CASSSSMRGYGYTF; CDR3 DNA: TGTGCCAGCAGTTCCTCGATGAGGGGGTATGGCTACACCTTC
clone size: once; J gene: TRBJ1-4; V gene: TRBV6-5; D gene: TRBD1; CDR3 protein: CASSPWDRANEKLFF; CDR3 DNA: TGTGCCAGCAGCCCCTGGGACAGGGCTAATGAAAAACTGTTTTTT
clone size: once; J gene: TRBJ1-2; V gene: TRBV29-1; D gene: .; CDR3 protein: CSVERTVYGYTF; CDR3 DNA: TGCAGCGTTGAAAGGACAGTCTATGGCTACACCTTC
clone size: .; J gene: TRBJ2-7; V gene: TRBV19; D gene: TRBD2; CDR3 protein: CASSIGGGLAGTYEQYF; CDR3 DNA: TGTGCCAGTAGTATAGGGGGCGGACTAGCGGGGACCTACGAGCAGTACTTC
clone size: .; J gene: TRBJ2-1; V gene: TRBV7-2; D gene: TRBD2; CDR3 protein: CASSSFSGGTNNEQFF; CDR3 DNA: TGTGCCAGCAGCTCCTTCAGCGGGGGCACCAACAATGAGCAGTTCTTC
clone size: .; J gene: TRBJ2-5; V gene: TRBV19; D gene: .; CDR3 protein: CASSNTGRETQYF; CDR3 DNA: TGTGCCAGTAGCAATACTGGGAGAGAGACCCAGTACTTC
clone size: once; J gene: TRBJ2-2; V gene: TRBV6-5; D gene: .; CDR3 protein: CASSSPQGSYTGELFF; CDR3 DNA: TGTGCCAGCAGTTCACCCCAGGGCTCCTACACCGGGGAGCTGTTTTTT
clone size: once; J gene: TRBJ1-2; V gene: TRBV27; D gene: .; CDR3 protein: CASSFIGARGYTF; CDR3 DNA: TGTGCCAGCAGTTTTATCGGGGCGCGAGGCTACACCTTC
clone size: .; J gene: TRBJ2-5; V gene: TRBV2; D gene: .; CDR3 protein: CANSEVETQYF; CDR3 DNA: TGTGCCAACAGTGAAGTAGAGACCCAGTACTTC
clone size: .; J gene: TRBJ2-7; V gene: TRBV7-9; D gene: TRBD2; CDR3 protein: CASSNDGGRAGNEQYF; CDR3 DNA: TGTGCCAGCAGCAACGACGGAGGGAGGGCGGGCAACGAGCAGTACTTC
clone size: .; J gene: TRBJ2-5; V gene: TRBV9; D gene: .; CDR3 protein: CASSATGTQETQYF; CDR3 DNA: TGTGCCAGCAGCGCTACAGGGACCCAGGAGACCCAGTACTTC
clone size: .; J gene: TRBJ2-5; V gene: TRBV30; D gene: .; CDR3 protein: CAWSGSWGSETQYF; CDR3 DNA: TGTGCCTGGAGTGGGAGTTGGGGGTCCGAGACCCAGTACTTC
clone size: .; J gene: TRBJ2-4; V gene: TRBV14; D gene: TRBD2; CDR3 protein: CASSQDGLAGKNIQYF; CDR3 DNA: TGTGCCAGCAGCCAAGATGGACTAGCGGGGAAAAACATTCAGTACTTC
clone size: .; J gene: TRBJ2-4; V gene: TRBV15; D gene: .; CDR3 protein: CATRKPGLGENIQYF; CDR3 DNA: TGTGCCACCAGAAAACCGGGACTGGGAGAAAACATTCAGTACTTC
clone size: .; J gene: TRBJ2-1; V gene: TRBV5-6; D gene: TRBD2; CDR3 protein: CASSSELAGGRHEQFF; CDR3 DNA: TGTGCCAGCAGCTCCGAGCTAGCGGGGGGGCGCCATGAGCAGTTCTTC
clone size: .; J gene: TRBJ2-7; V gene: TRBV4-2; D gene: .; CDR3 protein: CASSQEMTSGQYF; CDR3 DNA: TGTGCCAGCAGCCAAGAAATGACCTCAGGGCAGTACTTC
clone size: .; J gene: TRBJ1-3; V gene: TRBV30; D gene: .; CDR3 protein: CAWSKGNTIYF; CDR3 DNA: TGTGCCTGGAGTAAAGGAAACACCATATATTTT
clone size: .; J gene: TRBJ1-2; V gene: TRBV25-1; D gene: .; CDR3 protein: CASSEYQGSGGYAF; CDR3 DNA: TGTGCCAGCAGTGAATATCAGGGATCGGGCGGCTACGCCTTC
clone size: .; J gene: TRBJ2-7; V gene: TRBV6-6; D gene: TRBD2; CDR3 protein: CASSYPSGGPPVYF; CDR3 DNA: TGTGCCAGCAGTTACCCCAGCGGGGGGCCTCCAGTGTACTTC
clone size: .; J gene: TRBJ2-7; V gene: TRBV10-3; D gene: TRBD2; CDR3 protein: CAISESPSGILSEQYF; CDR3 DNA: TGTGCCATCAGTGAGTCGCCTAGCGGGATCCTTTCAGAGCAGTACTTC
clone size: .; J gene: TRBJ1-5; V gene: TRBV6-5; D gene: TRBD1; CDR3 protein: CASRVGQGGQPQHF; CDR3 DNA: TGTGCCAGCAGAGTTGGACAGGGTGGACAGCCCCAGCATTTT
clone size: .; J gene: TRBJ2-1; V gene: TRBV5-5; D gene: TRBD2; CDR3 protein: CASSLVRLAGSHNEQFF; CDR3 DNA: TGTGCCAGCAGCTTGGTGAGGCTAGCGGGTTCACACAATGAGCAGTTCTTC
clone size: .; J gene: TRBJ2-5; V gene: TRBV7-7; D gene: .; CDR3 protein: CASSLDGTRQETQYF; CDR3 DNA: TGTGCCAGCAGCTTAGATGGTACCAGACAAGAGACCCAGTACTTC
clone size: few; J gene: TRBJ2-7; V gene: TRBV7-3; D gene: .; CDR3 protein: CASSLSPGGGGHEQYF; CDR3 DNA: TGTGCCAGCAGCCTCTCACCCGGTGGAGGAGGGCACGAGCAGTACTTC
clone size: few; J gene: TRBJ1-1; V gene: TRBV19; D gene: .; CDR3 protein: CASSFLPMAEAFF; CDR3 DNA: TGTGCCAGTAGTTTCCTCCCGATGGCTGAAGCTTTCTTT
clone size: .; J gene: TRBJ2-7; V gene: TRBV15; D gene: .; CDR3 protein: CATLDGGQPSYEQYF; CDR3 DNA: TGTGCCACCCTCGATGGAGGGCAACCTTCCTACGAGCAGTACTTC
clone size: .; J gene: TRBJ2-7; V gene: TRBV10-1; D gene: .; CDR3 protein: CASSDGLYEQYF; CDR3 DNA: TGCGCCAGCAGTGACGGGTTATACGAGCAGTACTTC
clone size: .; J gene: TRBJ2-1; V gene: TRBV7-8; D gene: .; CDR3 protein: CASSLVEQSPFF; CDR3 DNA: TGTGCCAGCAGCTTAGTCGAACAGTCCCCGTTCTTC
clone size: .; J gene: TRBJ2-5; V gene: TRBV10-2; D gene: .; CDR3 protein: CASSSQGETQYF; CDR3 DNA: TGCGCCAGCAGCTCTCAGGGGGAGACCCAGTACTTC
clone size: .; J gene: TRBJ2-3; V gene: TRBV7-8; D gene: TRBD2; CDR3 protein: CASSLGGASGRAKDTQYF; CDR3 DNA: TGTGCCAGCAGCTTAGGAGGGGCTAGCGGGAGGGCCAAAGATACGCAGTATTTT
clone size: .; J gene: TRBJ1-1; V gene: TRBV19; D gene: TRBD1; CDR3 protein: CASSSGTENTEAFF; CDR3 DNA: TGTGCCAGTAGCTCCGGGACAGAGAACACTGAAGCTTTCTTT
clone size: once; J gene: TRBJ1-5; V gene: TRBV7-8; D gene: .; CDR3 protein: CASSLRDKGQPQHF; CDR3 DNA: TGTGCCAGCAGCTTACGAGATAAGGGTCAGCCCCAGCATTTT
clone size: .; J gene: TRBJ2-1; V gene: TRBV27; D gene: TRBD2; CDR3 protein: CASSLGLAGGPHLGEQFF; CDR3 DNA: TGTGCCAGCAGTTTGGGGCTAGCGGGAGGGCCCCATCTAGGTGAGCAGTTCTTC
clone size: .; J gene: TRBJ1-2; V gene: TRBV6-5; D gene: .; CDR3 protein: CASSRDFYGYTF; CDR3 DNA: TGTGCCAGCAGCCGGGACTTCTATGGCTACACCTTC
clone size: .; J gene: TRBJ2-1; V gene: TRBV7-9; D gene: TRBD2; CDR3 protein: CAGGLAGGNEQFF; CDR3 DNA: TGTGCCGGGGGACTAGCGGGAGGAAATGAGCAGTTCTTC
clone size: .; J gene: TRBJ1-5; V gene: TRBV4-1; D gene: .; CDR3 protein: CASSYIGANQPQHF; CDR3 DNA: TGCGCCAGCAGCTATATTGGGGCTAATCAGCCCCAGCATTTT
clone size: .; J gene: TRBJ1-1; V gene: TRBV7-2; D gene: TRBD1; CDR3 protein: CASSLGTGKGAFF; CDR3 DNA: TGTGCCAGCAGCTTAGGGACAGGGAAAGGAGCTTTCTTT
clone size: .; J gene: TRBJ1-1; V gene: TRBV6-1; D gene: .; CDR3 protein: CASSRVNTEAFF; CDR3 DNA: TGTGCCAGCAGTAGGGTGAACACTGAAGCTTTCTTT
clone size: few; J gene: TRBJ1-1; V gene: TRBV11-2; D gene: .; CDR3 protein: CASSPRDQGTEAFF; CDR3 DNA: TGTGCCAGCAGCCCAAGGGATCAGGGCACTGAAGCTTTCTTT
clone size: .; J gene: TRBJ1-5; V gene: TRBV11-2; D gene: .; CDR3 protein: CASRRGTKEPQHF; CDR3 DNA: TGTGCCAGCAGAAGGGGGACAAAAGAGCCCCAGCATTTT
clone size: .; J gene: TRBJ2-5; V gene: TRBV7-3; D gene: TRBD1; CDR3 protein: CASSPGTGAQETQYF; CDR3 DNA: TGTGCCAGCAGCCCCGGGACAGGGGCACAAGAGACCCAGTACTTC
clone size: .; J gene: TRBJ1-5; V gene: TRBV28; D gene: .; CDR3 protein: CATRRANQPQHF; CDR3 DNA: TGTGCCACGAGGCGGGCGAATCAGCCCCAGCATTTT
clone size: few; J gene: TRBJ2-7; V gene: TRBV10-3; D gene: .; CDR3 protein: CATRIDYEQYF; CDR3 DNA: TGTGCCACACGGATCGACTACGAGCAGTACTTC